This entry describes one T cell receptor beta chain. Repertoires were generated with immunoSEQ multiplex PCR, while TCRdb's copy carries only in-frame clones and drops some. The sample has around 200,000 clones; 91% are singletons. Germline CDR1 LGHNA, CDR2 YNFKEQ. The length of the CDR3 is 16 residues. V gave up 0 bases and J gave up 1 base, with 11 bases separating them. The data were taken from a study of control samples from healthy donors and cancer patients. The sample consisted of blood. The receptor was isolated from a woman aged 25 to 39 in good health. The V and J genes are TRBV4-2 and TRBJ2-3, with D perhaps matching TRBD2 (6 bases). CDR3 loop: CASSQDVASGTDTQYF. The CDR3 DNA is TGTGCCAGCAGCCAAGATGTGGCTAGCGGCACAGATACGCAGTATTTT.